The entry below gives a single T cell receptor beta chain sequence along with its context. These data belong to a study of cytomegalovirus exposure and HLA in healthy donors. Using immunoSEQ multiplex PCR, the repertoire was profiled, and TCRdb retains in-frame clones only, with some absent. The profile shows under 300,000 clones, around 89% of them singletons. Trimming pared 10 bases from V and 0 bases from J, leaving 18 bases between. The CDR3 runs to 16 residues. CDR1 and CDR2 from the germline V gene are MNHEY and SMNVEV (reference sequence). This sequence joins TRBV27 and TRBJ1-4; unclear D gene. This receptor was taken from a woman younger than 30 in good health and CMV-seronegative. The specimen sequenced was PBMCs. CDR3 residues: CATKFSHEATNEKLFF. CDR3 nucleotides: TGTGCCACCAAGTTTTCCCACGAGGCAACTAATGAAAAACTGTTTTTT.